These 13 T cell receptor beta chains share one sample of origin, sequenced in a study of blood T cell repertoires in COVID-19. The table came from immunoSEQ multiplex PCR; TCRdb's copy has only in-frame clones and leaves some out. The data show under 250,000 clones, more than 75% seen once. Sequencing was performed on peripheral blood. The receptors here all came from a man aged 45-65 years with COVID-19, enrolled during active disease.

V usage is TRBV7-9 and J usage is TRBJ1-5, with 7 bases matching TRBD1. Per germline, CDR1 SEHNR and CDR2 FQNEAQ (reference sequence). The length of the CDR3 is 14 residues. V was clipped by 6 bases and J by 3 bases; unmatched bases: 5. CDR3 coding DNA: TGTGCCAGCAGTTACGGACAGGCCAATCAGCCCCAGCATTTT. The encoded protein is CASSYGQANQPQHF.

This chain links TRBV5-1 with TRBJ1-2; 12 nucleotides line up with TRBD1. The germline V gene has CDR1 SGHRS and CDR2 YFSETQ. V shed 3 bases and J 1 base; nucleotides not matched to a gene: 7. This CDR3 spans 17 amino acids. CDR3 region: CASSSGQGARNNYGYTF. DNA for the CDR3: TGCGCCAGCAGCTCGGGACAGGGGGCGCGGAATAACTATGGCTACACCTTC. The full variable domain, in which reference TRBV5-1 and TRBJ1-2 provide the parts outside the CDR3, is KAGVTQTPRYLIKTRGQQVTLSCSPISGHRSVSWYQQTPGQGLQFLFEYFSETQRNKGNFPGRFSGRQFSNSRSEMNVSTLELGDSALYLCASSSGQGARNNYGYTFGSGTRLTVV.

The chain recombines TRBV10-2 with TRBJ2-5; the D gene is possibly TRBD2 (6 bases). The CDR3 has 14 residues. Germline loops: CDR1 WSHSY, CDR2 SAAADI. Trimming stripped 4 bases from V and 5 bases from J, with 14 bases between. This CDR3 reads CASSGLVESETQYF. The CDR3 nucleotides read TGCGCCAGCAGTGGACTAGTCGAGTCGGAGACCCAGTACTTC.

The chain has TRBV7-2 and TRBJ1-3; D call uncertain. The V gene lost 2 bases and the J gene lost 0 bases, with 11 bases spanning the gap. This CDR3 is 16 amino acids long. CDR1 and CDR2 from the germline V gene are SGHTA and FQGNSA. The CDR3 reads CASSLIGSYSGNTIYF. CDR3 bases: TGTGCCAGCAGCTTAATCGGGTCATACTCTGGAAACACCATATATTTT.

With respect to this clone: The same CDR3 can be traced to other DNA sequences in this sample. The chain joins TRBV2 to TRBJ1-2; TRBD1 might be the D (6 bases). Germline CDR1 SNHLY, CDR2 FYNNEI. This CDR3 spans 14 amino acids. V dropped 2 bases and J dropped 0 bases, with 7 bases sitting between them. The CDR3 spells CASSEQGTNYGYTF. For the CDR3, the DNA is TGTGCCAGCAGTGAACAGGGGACTAACTATGGCTACACCTTC. Full variable domain (remainder filled in from reference TRBV2 and TRBJ1-2): EPEVTQTPSHQVTQMGQEVILRCVPISNHLYFYWYRQILGQKVEFLVSFYNNEISEKSEIFDDQFSVERPDGSNFTLKIRSTKLEDSAMYFCASSEQGTNYGYTFGSGTRLTVV.

The chain has TRBV5-1 and TRBJ2-7; 9 positions match TRBD1. With 2 bases clipped from V and 3 bases from J, the junction kept 6 bases outside the gene matches. Germline CDR1 reads SGHRS; CDR2 reads YFSETQ. The CDR3 is 15 residues long. CDR3 region: CASSFPGQGGYEQYF. The CDR3 coding sequence is TGCGCCAGCAGCTTTCCGGGACAGGGAGGCTACGAGCAGTACTTC.

The V call is TRBV3-1 (or the pseudogene TRBV3-2), the J call TRBJ2-7; 9 bases match TRBD2. After removal of 1 base from V and 7 bases from J, the junction contained 5 bases not matched to a gene. The germline V gene has CDR1 LGHDT and CDR2 YNNKEL (reference sequence). This CDR3 has 14 residues. CDR3 in DNA: TGTGCCAGCAGCCAAGGCGGGAGGGCCGGGGAGCAGTACTTC. The encoded protein is CASSQGGRAGEQYF.

The chain couples TRBV28 to TRBJ2-4; no clear D. The germline gives CDR1 MDHEN, CDR2 SYDVKM. Trimming stripped 3 bases from V and 6 bases from J, with 15 bases between. The CDR3 sequence is 15 residues long. The CDR3 here is CASSFSGTLRNIQYF. The DNA for the CDR3 is TGTGCCAGCAGTTTTTCGGGTACTCTGAGAAACATTCAGTACTTC.

Remarks on this clone: The same CDR3 arises from other DNA sequences in this sample as well. The chain combines TRBV19 with TRBJ2-1, with 9 positions matching TRBD1. The CDR3 is 15 residues long. Germline-derived CDR1 and CDR2 are LNHDA and SQIVND (reference sequence). J was trimmed by 2 bases and V by 4 bases; bases with no gene match: 3. The CDR3 protein is CASSRGQGPYNEQFF. DNA for the CDR3: TGTGCCAGTAGTAGGGGACAGGGCCCCTACAATGAGCAGTTCTTC. The complete variable domain, with remaining parts taken from reference TRBV19 and TRBJ2-1, reads DGGITQSPKYLFRKEGQNVTLSCEQNLNHDAMYWYRQDPGQGLRLIYYSQIVNDFQKGDIAEGYSVSREKKESFPLTVTSAQKNPTAFYLCASSRGQGPYNEQFFGPGTRLTVL.

This chain connects TRBV6-1 to TRBJ2-1, with a weak D call TRBD1 (6 bases). CDR3 size: 19 residues. Deletions cut 2 bases from V and 2 bases from J, with 22 bases between. Looked up from germline, CDR1 is MNHNS and CDR2 is SASEGT. CDR3 sequence (DNA): TGTGCCAGCAGTGAATTGAGGGGGTTACGTGTCGGCACCTACAATGAGCAGTTCTTC. This codes for CASSELRGLRVGTYNEQFF.

This chain joins TRBV30 and TRBJ2-5; D perhaps matches TRBD2 (6 bases). The CDR3 spans 12 residues. Germline CDR1 GTSNPN, CDR2 SVGIG (reference sequence). V lost 1 base, J lost 10 bases, and 13 bases lay in between. CDR3 residues: CAWSEPNGGQYF. CDR3 sequence (DNA): TGTGCCTGGAGTGAGCCTAACGGGGGCCAGTACTTC.

This clone was seen a few times. The V gene is TRBV18, the J gene TRBJ1-5; 9 bases fit TRBD1. CDR1 is KGHSH and CDR2 is LQKENI in the germline V gene. After removal of 6 bases from V and 6 bases from J, the junction contained 12 bases not matched to a gene. CDR3 length: 16 residues. For the CDR3, the DNA is TGTGCCAGCTCGCTCGGGACGACAGGGGGAAGTCAGCCCCAGCATTTT. Amino acids: CASSLGTTGGSQPQHF.

This sequence joins TRBV18 and TRBJ1-5; possibly TRBD1 for D (5 bases). This CDR3 spans 14 amino acids. Looked up from germline, CDR1 is KGHSH and CDR2 is LQKENI. Deletions cut 3 bases from V and 0 bases from J, with 6 bases between. The CDR3 loop reads CASSPGGSNQPQHF. Here the CDR3 DNA reads TGTGCCAGCTCACCCGGGGGTAGCAATCAGCCCCAGCATTTT.